The 26 T cell receptor beta chains reported below all come from one sample, sequenced in a study of T cell responses to AZD1222 COVID-19 vaccine (TCRdb year 2021). Interpreted using the paper, the time point label stands for: baseline before first vaccination. Library generation was performed with the immunoSEQ multiplex PCR assay. In TCRdb, the immuneACCESS table is reduced to in-frame sequences with V and J assigned. These tables do not hold every clone; where another copy was compared, an unresolved V gene accounts for under half, and the others remain unexplained. The sample table holds 150,000 to 200,000 clones, of which around 92% were seen once. The ten most abundant clones make up more than 1.1% of the sample. The sample was peripheral blood, taken on day 0 of AZD1222 vaccination. The receptors here all came from an adult in good health.

This chain links TRBV15 with TRBJ1-4, with D uncertain. V shed 0 bases and J shed 0 bases, with 14 bases lying between them. Germline V gene lookup returns CDR1 LNHNV and CDR2 YYDKDF (reference sequence). This CDR3 spans 18 amino acids. The CDR3 DNA reads TGTGCCACCAGCAGAGATCAGAACGGAGTTGCAACTAATGAAAAACTGTTTTTT. Protein product: CATSRDQNGVATNEKLFF.

The gene calls are TRBV7-6 and TRBJ1-1; possibly TRBD1 for D (6 bases). Deletions cut 8 bases from V and 1 base from J, with 17 bases between. The V gene's germline CDR1 is SGHVS and CDR2 FNYEAQ. The CDR3 length is 15 residues. Written as DNA, the CDR3 is TGTGCCAGCCGGCTTCTCATAGGGGGGAACACTGAAGCTTTCTTT. It is translated as CASRLLIGGNTEAFF.

The CDR3 region is CASSTTGAPLHF. The CDR3 DNA is TGTGCCAGCAGTACTACCGGGGCACCCCTCCACTTT. The V call is TRBV6-6, the J call TRBJ1-6, with D uncertain. V was cut by 5 bases and J by 11 bases, with 10 bases left in between. CDR3 size: 12 residues. CDR1 is MNHNY and CDR2 is SVGAGI in the germline V gene (reference sequence).

The rearrangement joins TRBV7-9 to TRBJ2-2; D is unclear. Germline lookup yields CDR1 SEHNR and CDR2 FQNEAQ (reference sequence). CDR3 size: 13 residues. Trimming removed 4 bases at V and 6 bases at J, with 9 bases between. The CDR3: CASSYGPPGELFF. The CDR3 DNA is TGTGCCAGCAGCTATGGACCCCCCGGGGAGCTGTTTTTT. The variable domain in full, completed from reference TRBV7-9 and TRBJ2-2, reads DTGVSQNPRHKITKRGQNVTFRCDPISEHNRLYWYRQTLGQGPEFLTYFQNEAQLEKSRLLSDRFSAERPKGSFSTLEIQRTEQGDSAMYLCASSYGPPGELFFGEGSRLTVL.

The genes are TRBV2 and TRBJ1-4, with D unresolved. The CDR3 covers 15 residues. With 1 base removed from V and 7 bases from J, the gap between germline ends came to 13 bases. In germline, CDR1 is SNHLY, CDR2 FYNNEI. CDR3 in DNA: TGTGCCAGCAGTGAAGGGGGTACTGTGGGTGAAAAACTGTTTTTT. Protein: CASSEGGTVGEKLFF.

This chain links TRBV4-2 with TRBJ1-6, with D hard to call. Germline loops: CDR1 LGHNA, CDR2 YNFKEQ. Trimming took 0 bases from V and 10 from J, leaving 4 bases between them. The length of the CDR3 is 12 residues. The CDR3: CASSQDDSPLHF. The CDR3 coding sequence is TGTGCCAGCAGCCAAGATGACTCACCCCTCCACTTT.

The V and J genes are TRBV4-3 and TRBJ1-5; D is undetermined. Germline V gives CDR1 LGHNA, CDR2 YSLEER. The CDR3 extends over 13 amino acids. Trimming removed 0 bases from V and 9 bases from J, with 9 bases in between. The CDR3 DNA reads as TGCGCCAGCAGCCAAGACGGAGGTCGGCCCCAGCATTTT. Translated: CASSQDGGRPQHF.

The chain has TRBV28 and TRBJ2-6; the D gene could be TRBD1 or TRBD2 (6 bases each). Per germline, CDR1 MDHEN and CDR2 SYDVKM. The CDR3 spans 18 residues. The V end was cut by 3 bases, the J end by 3 bases, with 18 bases between. The CDR3 coding sequence is TGTGCCAGCAGTTTCCTTGGTCCGGGGGCTGTTGGGGCCAACGTCCTGACTTTC. It encodes CASSFLGPGAVGANVLTF.

This clone has only one observation. This sequence joins TRBV7-2 and TRBJ1-4; 9 bases map to TRBD1. Germline CDR1 SGHTA, CDR2 FQGNSA. The CDR3 runs 15 residues. V gave up 4 bases and J gave up 2 bases; unmatched junction bases: 2. CDR3 bases: TGTGCCAGCAGCTCCGGACAGGGGACTAATGAAAAACTGTTTTTT. Protein sequence: CASSSGQGTNEKLFF.

V and J are TRBV5-1 and TRBJ2-1, with TRBD2 as a possible D gene (6 bases). V was pared by 0 bases and J by 4 bases, with 11 bases between. This CDR3 region has 15 residues. The germline V gene has CDR1 SGHRS and CDR2 YFSETQ. The CDR3 region is CASSLGREQYNEQFF. The CDR3 nucleotides read TGCGCCAGCAGCTTGGGACGGGAGCAATACAATGAGCAGTTCTTC.

J is TRBJ1-2 and V is TRBV19; D call uncertain. The CDR3 has 16 residues. Trimming removed 0 bases at V and 4 bases at J, with 15 bases between. Germline CDR1 LNHDA, CDR2 SQIVND (reference sequence). In nucleotides, the CDR3 is TGTGCCAGTAGTATAGAAAAGGGATCGATCGGCTATGGCTACACCTTC. Translated: CASSIEKGSIGYGYTF.

This clone has more than one count but fewer than ten. V and J are TRBV27 and TRBJ1-5; D remains ambiguous. The CDR3 totals 14 residues. Trimming stripped 5 bases from V and 4 bases from J, with 12 bases between. Germline V lookup: CDR1 MNHEY, CDR2 SMNVEV (reference sequence). The CDR3 region is CASSPRSGNQPQHF. For the CDR3, the DNA is TGTGCCAGCAGTCCCCGGAGTGGGAATCAGCCCCAGCATTTT.

J is TRBJ2-3 and V is TRBV24-1, with TRBD1 as a possible D gene (6 bases). Germline V gives CDR1 KGHDR, CDR2 SFDVKD. This CDR3 contains 13 residues. V was clipped by 5 bases and J by 4 bases, with 9 bases between them. The CDR3 loop is CATSGGGPDTQYF. CDR3 DNA: TGTGCCACCAGTGGAGGGGGTCCAGATACGCAGTATTTT.

This chain uses TRBV29-1 with TRBJ2-1, with a weak D call TRBD2 (6 bases). From germline, CDR1 is SQVTM and CDR2 ANQGSEA. V lost 3 bases, J lost 3 bases, and 12 bases lay in between. CDR3 length: 14 amino acids. Here the CDR3 reads CSVERGTLYNEQFF. Written as DNA, the CDR3 is TGCAGCGTTGAGCGCGGGACCCTCTACAATGAGCAGTTCTTC.

V is TRBV30 and J is TRBJ2-3; 11 nucleotides line up with TRBD2. After removal of 5 bases from V and 9 bases from J, the junction contained 7 bases not matched to a gene. Per germline, CDR1 GTSNPN and CDR2 SVGIG (reference sequence). CDR3 length: 13 residues. The CDR3 sequence: CAWLAGGAGTQYF. In DNA, the CDR3 is TGTGCCTGGCTAGCGGGGGGAGCAGGAACGCAGTATTTT. Variable domain in full (rest from reference TRBV30 and TRBJ2-3): SQTIHQWPATLVQPVGSPLSLECTVEGTSNPNLYWYRQAAGRGLQLLFYSVGIGQISSEVPQNLSASRPQDRQFILSSKKLLLSDSGFYLCAWLAGGAGTQYFGPGTRLTVL.

This clone was picked up a small number of times. Other DNA sequences within the sample encode an identical CDR3. This chain joins TRBV27 and TRBJ2-7, with a possible D match to TRBD2 (7 bases). The ends were cut back, 6 bases at V and 3 bases at J, with 15 bases in the middle. Germline CDR1 is MNHEY and CDR2 is SMNVEV (reference sequence). The CDR3 length is 14 residues. The CDR3: CASRHRGGSYEQYF. For the CDR3, the DNA is TGTGCCAGCAGACATAGGGGGGGTAGCTACGAGCAGTACTTC.

The chain has TRBV7-2 and TRBJ2-7; TRBD1 is a possible D gene (5 bases). The CDR3 length is 14 residues. With 1 base removed from V and 2 bases from J, the gap between germline ends came to 9 bases. Per the germline V gene, CDR1 is SGHTA and CDR2 is FQGNSA. The CDR3 DNA sequence: TGTGCCAGCAGCTTAGGGCCAGGGACCTACGAGCAGTACTTC. Its protein product is CASSLGPGTYEQYF.

The chain links TRBV9 to TRBJ2-2; TRBD2 might be the D (5 bases). The germline V and J ends were trimmed by 0 bases and 1 base, with 10 bases remaining between them. This CDR3 spans 16 amino acids. Germline V gene lookup returns CDR1 SGDLS and CDR2 YYNGEE. The CDR3 DNA is TGTGCCAGCAGCGTAGTGGGAGAAATGAACACCGGGGAGCTGTTTTTT. Its translation is CASSVVGEMNTGELFF.

This chain joins TRBV10-2 and TRBJ2-5, with no clear D. V was cut by 2 bases and J by 5 bases, with 3 bases left in between. The germline V gene has CDR1 WSHSY and CDR2 SAAADI. The CDR3 loop spans 11 amino acids. CDR3 in DNA: TGCGCCAGCAGTGAGGGGGAGACCCAGTACTTC. Residues: CASSEGETQYF.

This chain connects TRBV15 to TRBJ1-2; D not certain. The length of the CDR3 is 11 residues. With 3 bases removed from V and 8 bases from J, the gap between germline ends came to 7 bases. Germline CDR1 is LNHNV and CDR2 is YYDKDF (reference sequence). CDR3 in amino acids: CATSREGGYTF. CDR3 nucleotides: TGTGCCACCAGCAGGGAAGGCGGCTACACCTTC.

The chain combines TRBV6-5 with TRBJ1-6, with TRBD1 as a possible D gene (6 bases). The V gene lost 6 bases and the J gene lost 8 bases, with 14 bases spanning the gap. Germline assignment: CDR1 MNHEY and CDR2 SVGAGI. There are 14 residues in the CDR3. CDR3 residues: CASRPTGGDSPLHF. DNA for the CDR3: TGTGCCAGCAGACCGACAGGAGGGGATTCACCCCTCCACTTT.

The chain has TRBV7-2 and TRBJ2-2, with D unclear. This CDR3 contains 14 residues. Germline loops: CDR1 SGHTA, CDR2 FQGNSA. V was clipped by 6 bases and J by 0 bases, with 8 bases between them. CDR3 nucleotide sequence: TGTGCCAGCAGGACCCTATCGAACACCGGGGAGCTGTTTTTT. Encoded protein: CASRTLSNTGELFF.

The chain joins TRBV12-5 to TRBJ2-3, with 9 positions matching TRBD2. CDR3 size: 16 residues. Germline CDR1 LGHNT, CDR2 FRNRAP. Trimming took 1 base from V and 2 from J; bases not matched to a gene: 4. The CDR3 protein is CASGLDGTSFTDTQYF. CDR3 coding DNA: TGTGCTAGTGGTTTGGACGGGACTAGCTTCACAGATACGCAGTATTTT.

The V gene is TRBV5-6, the J gene TRBJ1-1; 7 nucleotides match TRBD1. J gave up 4 bases and V 4 bases, and 7 bases lay outside the gene matches. Germline CDR1 SGHDT, CDR2 YYEEEE. The CDR3 spans 14 residues. The DNA for the CDR3 is TGTGCCAGCAGCAGCAGGGGGTCGATCACTGAAGCTTTCTTT. This translates into CASSSRGSITEAFF.

V gene TRBV27 combines with J gene TRBJ2-3, with a tentative D call TRBD1 (6 bases). The V end lost 2 bases, the J end lost 5 bases, and 14 bases lay between the germline ends. This CDR3 has 15 amino acids. Germline CDR1 and CDR2: MNHEY and SMNVEV (reference sequence). CDR3 bases: TGTGCCAGCAGTTTAATACAGGGTAGAGGAGATACGCAGTATTTT. Protein: CASSLIQGRGDTQYF.

The chain couples TRBV10-3 to TRBJ2-7; D perhaps matches TRBD2 (5 bases). The length of the CDR3 is 13 residues. Trimming left V 1 base short and J 3 bases short, with 7 bases between. The germline V gene has CDR1 ENHRY and CDR2 SYGVKD. The CDR3 DNA follows: TGTGCCATCAGTGAGTTTGCGGGCTACGAGCAGTACTTC. Protein product: CAISEFAGYEQYF.